The 11 T cell receptor beta chains reported below all come from one sample, sequenced in a study of T cell responses to AZD1222 COVID-19 vaccine. Measured with immunoSEQ multiplex PCR; TCRdb has only the in-frame clones, and not every one. The sample records some 150,000 clones, 90% being singletons. Sample: peripheral blood, taken on day 0 of AZD1222 vaccination. The receptors stem from an adult in good health.

This clone was observed once. The genes are TRBV6-5 and TRBJ2-1; 8 bases agree with TRBD1. The germline V gene has CDR1 MNHEY and CDR2 SVGAGI. The CDR3 runs 12 residues. Trimming took 5 bases from V and 9 from J; bases not matched to a gene: 3. Here the CDR3 DNA reads TGTGCCAGCAGTCGACAGGGGTTTGAGCAGTTCTTC. Translating gives CASSRQGFEQFF.

As regards this clone: The junction departs from the called germline gene at one end, perhaps through a read error. The chain carries TRBV5-4 and TRBJ2-6, with TRBD1 as a possible D gene (6 bases). Germline-derived CDR1 and CDR2 are SGHNT and YYREEE (reference sequence). CDR3 length equals 15 residues. CDR3 loop: CASSVTGSRANVLTF. DNA of the CDR3: TGTGCCAGCAGCGTGACAGGCTCTAGGGCCAACGTCCTGACTTTC.

V usage is TRBV18 and J usage is TRBJ2-1, with 7 nucleotides matching TRBD2. V trimming: 3 bases; J trimming: 8 bases; junction bases outside the gene matches: 16. This CDR3 spans 17 amino acids. Germline V gene lookup returns CDR1 KGHSH and CDR2 LQKENI. The CDR3 is CASSPLARGLTSDEQFF. In nucleotides, the CDR3 is TGTGCCAGCTCACCCCTCGCTAGGGGACTAACCTCGGATGAGCAGTTCTTC.

The rearrangement joins TRBV5-1 to TRBJ2-2; the match to TRBD2 covers 7 bases. Trimming took 4 bases from V and 6 from J; bases not matched to a gene: 9. Germline V gene sequence: CDR1 SGHRS, CDR2 YFSETQ. The CDR3 runs to 15 residues. The CDR3 protein is CASSPRGGGAGELFF. The CDR3 region has the DNA TGCGCCAGCAGCCCCAGAGGTGGGGGGGCCGGGGAGCTGTTTTTT.

The V gene is TRBV20-1, the J gene TRBJ2-1; TRBD2 matches at 7 bases. CDR3 length: 15 amino acids. The germline V gene encodes CDR1 DFQATT and CDR2 SNEGSKA (reference sequence). V dropped 3 bases and J dropped 6; count of bases not matched to a gene: 11. CDR3 residues: CSASRGSGAINEQFF. CDR3 DNA: TGCAGTGCTAGTCGAGGCAGCGGGGCCATCAATGAGCAGTTCTTC.

This chain links TRBV7-2 with TRBJ2-1, with 8 bases aligning to TRBD2. This CDR3 contains 15 residues. Germline CDR1 and CDR2: SGHTA and FQGNSA. V lost 2 bases and J lost 7; bases outside the gene matches: 7. CDR3 protein: CASSLNKRERNEQFF. In DNA, the CDR3 is TGTGCCAGCAGCTTAAACAAGCGGGAGCGGAATGAGCAGTTCTTC.

J is TRBJ1-2 and V is TRBV5-4; D unresolved. The CDR3 sequence is 13 residues long. V lost 2 bases to trimming and J lost 8 bases, with 13 bases between them. The germline gives CDR1 SGHNT, CDR2 YYREEE (reference sequence). CDR3: CASSFQETAGYTF. The CDR3 DNA is TGTGCCAGCAGCTTTCAGGAAACCGCGGGCTACACCTTC.

This sequence joins TRBV19 and TRBJ2-1, with D hard to call. Between the trimmed V and J ends, which lost 7 bases and 8 bases, there was a span of 12 bases. The CDR3 consists of 12 residues. Germline CDR1 reads LNHDA; CDR2 reads SQIVND (reference sequence). CDR3 bases: TGTGCCAGTACCTCGCCCCCCCATGAGCAGTTCTTC. Translated: CASTSPPHEQFF.

The rearrangement uses TRBV20-1 and TRBJ1-6; TRBD1 might be the D (6 bases). Trimming removed 3 bases at V and 9 bases at J, with 15 bases between. There are 14 residues in the CDR3. Per the germline V gene, CDR1 is DFQATT and CDR2 is SNEGSKA (reference sequence). The CDR3 nucleotides read TGCAGTGCTAGTGATTCAGGGGCCGCTTCACCCCTCCACTTT. Translated: CSASDSGAASPLHF.

The CDR3 sequence is CASSTASGRLNEQFF. The CDR3 coding sequence is TGTGCCAGTAGTACGGCTAGCGGGAGGCTGAATGAGCAGTTCTTC. The V gene is TRBV19, the J gene TRBJ2-1; 11 nucleotides match TRBD2. Germline V CDR1 and CDR2: LNHDA, SQIVND (reference sequence). Trimming took 4 bases from V and 7 from J; bases not matched to a gene: 6. This CDR3 is built from 15 residues.

This clone was found a few times. This chain uses TRBV9 with TRBJ2-7; perhaps TRBD2 as D (6 bases). V lost 4 bases and J lost 4, with 18 bases in between. The CDR3 contains 15 residues. The germline gives CDR1 SGDLS, CDR2 YYNGEE. CDR3 nucleotides: TGTGCCAGCAGCTACTTAGCGGCAGGAGTATACGAGCAGTACTTC. The encoded protein is CASSYLAAGVYEQYF.